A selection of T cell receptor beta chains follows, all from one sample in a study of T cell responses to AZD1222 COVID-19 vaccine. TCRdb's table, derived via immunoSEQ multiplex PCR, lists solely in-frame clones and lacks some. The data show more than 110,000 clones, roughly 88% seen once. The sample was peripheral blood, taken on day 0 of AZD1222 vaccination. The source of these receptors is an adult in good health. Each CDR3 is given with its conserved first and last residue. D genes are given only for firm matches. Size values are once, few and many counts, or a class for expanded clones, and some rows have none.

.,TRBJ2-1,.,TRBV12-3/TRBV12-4,TGTGCCAGCAGCCCCCCAGTCCAGCCCGATGGGTTCTTC,CASSPPVQPDGFF
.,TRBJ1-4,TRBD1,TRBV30,TGTGCCTGGACTGGGACAGGGGCTCAGGAAAAACTGTTTTTT,CAWTGTGAQEKLFF
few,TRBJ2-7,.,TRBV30,TGTGCCTGGAGAATCCAACGCGTGCAGTACTTC,CAWRIQRVQYF
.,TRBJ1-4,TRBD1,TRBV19,TGTGCCAGTAGTAGGGACAGGATCACCGAAAAACTGTTTTTT,CASSRDRITEKLFF
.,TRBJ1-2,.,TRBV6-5,TGTGCCAGCAGTTATCGTGGGGGGTTACCCAACTATGGCTACACCTTC,CASSYRGGLPNYGYTF
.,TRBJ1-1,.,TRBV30,TGTGCCTGGAGTGTACAATTAGGGGTGAAAGCTTTCTTT,CAWSVQLGVKAFF
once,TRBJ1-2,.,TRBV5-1,TGCGCCAGCAGCCCGGGGAAGGTCCCTAATGGCTACACCTTC,CASSPGKVPNGYTF
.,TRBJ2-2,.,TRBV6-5,TGTGCCACCGAGTTGGCCGGGGAGCTGTTTTTT,CATELAGELFF
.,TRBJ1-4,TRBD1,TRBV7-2,TGTGCCAGCAGCCTCGGGACAGGGATGGCGGGGGGAGAAAAACTGTTTTTT,CASSLGTGMAGGEKLFF
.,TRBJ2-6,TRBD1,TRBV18,TGTGCCAGCTCACCACAGGGGGCCAACTCTGGGGCCAACGTCCTGACTTTC,CASSPQGANSGANVLTF
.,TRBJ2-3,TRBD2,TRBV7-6,TGTGCCAGCAGCCTAACTAGGACTAGCGGGATCGTTGATACGCAGTATTTT,CASSLTRTSGIVDTQYF
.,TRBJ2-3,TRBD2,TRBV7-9,TGTGCCAGCAGAAACCTCGGGGGGTCAGGAACAGATACGCAGTATTTT,CASRNLGGSGTDTQYF
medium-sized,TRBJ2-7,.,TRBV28,TGTGCCAGCAGTTTCTTGGTCAACATGACCCACTCGGGCGAGCAGTACTTC,CASSFLVNMTHSGEQYF
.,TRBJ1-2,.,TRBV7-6,TGTGCCAGCAGCCCCCAAGAGGGGGCTAACTATGGCTACACCTTC,CASSPQEGANYGYTF
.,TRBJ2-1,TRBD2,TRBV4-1,TGCGCCAGCAGCCATCGGACTAGCGGGAGTCTAGGTGAGCAGTTCTTC,CASSHRTSGSLGEQFF
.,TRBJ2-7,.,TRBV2,TGTGCCAGCAGTACCTACGAGCAGTACTTC,CASSTYEQYF
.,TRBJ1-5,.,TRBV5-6,TGTGCCAGCAGCTTCACGGGGCAGGGAGCGAGTCAGCCCCAGCATTTT,CASSFTGQGASQPQHF
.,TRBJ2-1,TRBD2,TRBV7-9,TGTGCCAGCAGCTTAGCGGTAGCGGGGTCCTACAATGAGCAGTTCTTC,CASSLAVAGSYNEQFF
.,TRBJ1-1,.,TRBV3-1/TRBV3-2,TGTGCCAGCAGCCAAGGAACTTCGAACACTGAAGCTTTCTTT,CASSQGTSNTEAFF
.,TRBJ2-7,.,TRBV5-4,TGTGCCAGCAGCTTGGGTAAGTCGGACGAGCAGTACTTC,CASSLGKSDEQYF
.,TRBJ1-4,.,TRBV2,TGTGCCAGCACCCGGACAGACAAGAATGAAAAACTGTTTTTT,CASTRTDKNEKLFF
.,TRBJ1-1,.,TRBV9,TGTGCCAGCAGCGTACGAACGAACACTGAAGCTTTCTTT,CASSVRTNTEAFF
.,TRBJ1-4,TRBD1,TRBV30,TGTGCCTGGTCTTCCGGGACAGGGAGCGAAAAACTGTTTTTT,CAWSSGTGSEKLFF
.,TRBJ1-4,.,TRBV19,TGTGCCAGTAGTATTGGGCCCTATGAGGACGAAAAACTGTTTTTT,CASSIGPYEDEKLFF
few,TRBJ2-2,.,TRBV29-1,TGCAGCGTTGAAATTACGGGGGCCGGGGAGCTGTTTTTT,CSVEITGAGELFF
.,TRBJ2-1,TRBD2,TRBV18,TGTGCCAGCTCAACGGGGGGGCGCGGATACAATGAGCAGTTCTTC,CASSTGGRGYNEQFF
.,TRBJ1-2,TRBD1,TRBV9,TGTGCCAGCAACCTTAGCGGGACAGGGCTCTATGGCTACACCTTC,CASNLSGTGLYGYTF
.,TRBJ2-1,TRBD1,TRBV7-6,TGTGCCAGCAGCTTTGGGACAGGGAACAGGAATGAGCAGTTCTTC,CASSFGTGNRNEQFF
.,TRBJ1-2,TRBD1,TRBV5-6,TGTGCCAGCAGCCGTATCCGGGACAGGGGGCGAAAAATATATGGCTACACCTTC,CASSRIRDRGRKIYGYTF
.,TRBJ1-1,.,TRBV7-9,TGTGCCAGCAGCTTAGCGCTCTCACAGGGGAACACTGAAGCTTTCTTT,CASSLALSQGNTEAFF
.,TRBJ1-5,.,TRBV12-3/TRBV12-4,TGTGCCAGCAGTTTATACTCCGATCAGCCCCAGCATTTT,CASSLYSDQPQHF
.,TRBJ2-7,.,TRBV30,TGTGCCTGGAGTCCGGGCTCCTACGAGCAGTACTTC,CAWSPGSYEQYF
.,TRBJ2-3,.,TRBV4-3,TGCGCCAGCAGCCAAGAGCGACCTACCATTCATACGCAGTATTTT,CASSQERPTIHTQYF
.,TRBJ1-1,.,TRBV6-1,TGTGCCAGCAGTGAAGCATGGGGACTCCCCCTTGAAGCTTTCTTT,CASSEAWGLPLEAFF
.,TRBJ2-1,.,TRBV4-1,TGCGCCAGCAGCCAAGACTTAGACAATGAGCAGTTCTTC,CASSQDLDNEQFF
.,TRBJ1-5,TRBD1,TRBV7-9,TGTGCCAGCAGCCGGGGACAGAACAATCAGCCCCAGCATTTT,CASSRGQNNQPQHF
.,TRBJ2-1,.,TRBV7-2,TGTGCCAGCAGCCTCCCTCGGACTGTAGCGGCTCGGAGGGAGCAGTTCTTC,CASSLPRTVAARREQFF
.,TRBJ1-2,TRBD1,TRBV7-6,TGTGCCAGCAGCTCACGATACAGGGGTAAAGATGGCTACACCTTC,CASSSRYRGKDGYTF
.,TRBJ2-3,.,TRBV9,TGTGCCAGCAGCGTAGAGGGAGCTATAGGAGATACGCAGTATTTT,CASSVEGAIGDTQYF
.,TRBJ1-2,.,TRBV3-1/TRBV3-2,TGTGCCAGCAGCCAAGGAAGTTTAAATGGCTACACCTTC,CASSQGSLNGYTF
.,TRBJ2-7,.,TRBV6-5,TGTGCCAGCAGTATCGGTCCGAGGTCCTACGAGCAGTACTTC,CASSIGPRSYEQYF
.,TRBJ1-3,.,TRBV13,TGTGCCAGCAGCTTAGACAGCGTGATCGACACCATATATTTT,CASSLDSVIDTIYF
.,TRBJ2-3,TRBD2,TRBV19,TGTGCCAGTAGTATGGGGCGGGAGGCCACAGATACGCAGTATTTT,CASSMGREATDTQYF
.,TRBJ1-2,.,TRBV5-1,TGCGCCAGCAGCGTCCCAGGGGCGCAGCAGGGCTACACCTTC,CASSVPGAQQGYTF
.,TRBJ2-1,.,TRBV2,TGTGCCAGCACCCACAATGAGCAGTTCTTC,CASTHNEQFF
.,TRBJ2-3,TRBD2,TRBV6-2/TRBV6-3,TGTGCCAGCAGTTACTCGCCTAGCGGGATCACAGATACGCAGTATTTT,CASSYSPSGITDTQYF
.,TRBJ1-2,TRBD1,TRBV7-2,TGTGCCAGCAGCTCGACAGGGGACGACTATGGCTACACCTTC,CASSSTGDDYGYTF
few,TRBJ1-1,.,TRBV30,TGTGCCTGGAGGAGGGGGAACACTGAAGCTTTCTTT,CAWRRGNTEAFF
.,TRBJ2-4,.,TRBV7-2,TGTGCCAGCAGCACGACTAGTTCCAAAAACATTCAGTACTTC,CASSTTSSKNIQYF
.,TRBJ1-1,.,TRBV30,TGTGCCTGGATTCCGGAAGGGGCTTACATGAACACTGAAGCTTTCTTT,CAWIPEGAYMNTEAFF
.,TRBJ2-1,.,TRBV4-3,TGCGCCAGCAGCCAAGAGATAGGAAACAATGAGCAGTTCTTC,CASSQEIGNNEQFF
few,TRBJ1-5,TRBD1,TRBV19,TGTGCCAGTAGTCCGGGACAGGGGCTTGGTCAGCCCCAGCATTTT,CASSPGQGLGQPQHF